The 23 T cell receptor beta chains presented below share a single source sample, sequenced in a study of patients and donors after allogeneic stem cell transplantation. TCRdb reprocessed the RT-PCR reads with MiXCR, giving one entry per CDR3 protein. The repertoire holds 900 or so distinct CDR3 sequences, with 20% to 30% as singletons. Sequencing input: blood, either unsorted or a sorted T cell fraction (not recorded which). The receptors come from a human donor who was either an allogeneic HSCT recipient or a stem cell or donor lymphocyte infusion donor (not recorded which). It is not recorded whose cells these are; they may come from a transplant donor.

This clonotype was seen a few times. The chain has TRBV7-9 and TRBJ2-2; 9 nucleotides line up with TRBD2. CDR1 and CDR2 from the germline V gene are SEHNR and FQNEAQ (reference sequence). V was pared by 5 bases and J by 10 bases, with 11 bases of the junction left unmatched. The CDR3 consists of 15 residues. CDR3: CASSQGTSPREELFF. CDR3 DNA sequence: TGTGCCAGCAGCCAAGGGACTAGCCCTCGCGAGGAGCTGTTTTTT.

This clonotype turned up a few times. V is TRBV7-9 and J is TRBJ2-5; perhaps TRBD2 as D (5 bases). The CDR3 is 14 residues long. Germline CDR1 and CDR2: SEHNR and FQNEAQ (reference sequence). V lost 7 bases to trimming and J lost 1 base, with 13 bases between them. The CDR3 DNA is TGTGCCAGCACCCCACCTAGCCTCCAAGAGACCCAGTACTTC. It is translated as CASTPPSLQETQYF.

This chain uses TRBV12-3 or TRBV12-4 with TRBJ1-1; no clear D. CDR3 length: 13 residues. V was shortened by 6 bases and J by 1 base, with 9 bases between the two germline ends. The CDR3 DNA reads as TGTGCCAGCAGACGGATGACGAACACTGAAGCTTTCTTT. Translation: CASRRMTNTEAFF.

The rearrangement links TRBV6-2 or TRBV6-3 to TRBJ2-3; TRBD1 agrees at 9 bases. CDR3 length equals 15 residues. Per germline, CDR1 MNHEY and CDR2 SVGEGT. Unmatched junction bases numbered 5, after V lost 6 bases and J lost 1 base. CDR3 in DNA: TGTGCCAGCAGCAGCCGGGACAGGGGCACAGATACGCAGTATTTT. Amino acid sequence: CASSSRDRGTDTQYF.

This clonotype has just a few counts. The chain couples TRBV2 to TRBJ2-6, with D tentatively TRBD1 (5 bases). The ends were cut back, 8 bases at V and 8 bases at J, with 13 bases in the middle. The CDR3 consists of 13 residues. The germline CDR1 and CDR2 sequences are SNHLY and FYNNEI. The CDR3 spells CASAATETNVLTF. CDR3 nucleotide sequence: TGTGCCAGCGCGGCGACAGAAACCAACGTCCTGACTTTC. The whole variable domain, remainder taken from reference TRBV2 and TRBJ2-6, is EPEVTQTPSHQVTQMGQEVILRCVPISNHLYFYWYRQILGQKVEFLVSFYNNEISEKSEIFDDQFSVERPDGSNFTLKIRSTKLEDSAMYFCASAATETNVLTFGAGSRLTVL.

This clonotype showed up just a few times. The chain combines TRBV10-1 with TRBJ1-5; D not resolved. The CDR3 is 13 residues long. V lost 2 bases to trimming and J lost 1 base, with 3 bases between them. Germline CDR1 is WNHNN and CDR2 is SYGVQD (reference sequence). CDR3 in amino acids: CASSETSNQPQHF. CDR3 bases: TGCGCCAGCAGTGAGACGAGCAATCAGCCCCAGCATTTT.

This clonotype was seen more than once but under ten times. J is TRBJ2-2 and V is TRBV18; D gene ambiguous. Germline V lookup: CDR1 KGHSH, CDR2 LQKENI. This CDR3 has 12 amino acids. The V and J ends lost 0 bases and 9 bases respectively, with 5 bases between them. The CDR3 DNA is TGTGCCAGCTCACCACCGGTGAGGGAGCTGTTTTTT. Translating gives CASSPPVRELFF.

By share of the sample, this clonotype is medium-sized. This chain connects TRBV29-1 to TRBJ1-1, with 8 bases lining up with TRBD1. V was pared by 6 bases and J by 8 bases, with 8 bases of the junction left unmatched. This CDR3 contains 12 residues. Germline CDR1 is SQVTM and CDR2 is ANQGSEA. The CDR3 DNA reads as TGCAGCGTCTCCGGCAGGGGGCGGGAAGCTTTCTTT. Its translation is CSVSGRGREAFF.

The V and J genes are TRBV7-3 and TRBJ2-7; 7 nucleotides line up with TRBD2. The CDR3 has 13 residues. Germline V gene data show CDR1 as SGHTA and CDR2 as FQGTGA. The V segment lost 6 bases and the J segment 6 bases; nucleotides outside the gene matches: 8. The CDR3 sequence: CASSRDYSGEQYF. CDR3 nucleotides: TGTGCCAGCAGTCGGGACTACTCGGGCGAGCAGTACTTC.

This clonotype was observed a handful of times. The chain combines TRBV10-3 with TRBJ2-3, with 14 bases aligning to TRBD2. Germline V CDR1 and CDR2: ENHRY, SYGVKD. The V segment lost 6 bases and the J segment 0 bases; nucleotides outside the gene matches: 14. This CDR3 contains 20 residues. DNA of the CDR3: TGTGCCATCAGCCCCGGGACTAGCGGGGGACTTCCCTCTAGCACAGATACGCAGTATTTT. Its translation is CAISPGTSGGLPSSTDTQYF.

V is TRBV7-9 and J is TRBJ1-1; D remains ambiguous. CDR1 and CDR2 (germline): SEHNR, FQNEAQ (reference sequence). V shed 5 bases and J shed 7 bases, with 14 bases lying between them. The CDR3 contains 13 residues. As DNA, the CDR3 is TGTGCCAGCAGCCCTGTGATGGGTATTGAAGCTTTCTTT. Translated, it gives CASSPVMGIEAFF.

In this sample, this clonotype turned up a few times. The chain links TRBV5-5 to TRBJ2-5; no clear D gene. Trimming pared 0 bases from V and 5 bases from J, leaving 8 bases between. Germline values: CDR1 SGHKS, CDR2 YYEKEE (reference sequence). The CDR3 contains 13 residues. CDR3 in amino acids: CASSLAVWETQYF. CDR3 sequence (DNA): TGTGCCAGCAGCTTGGCAGTCTGGGAGACCCAGTACTTC.

This clonotype has more than one count but fewer than ten. The chain is built from TRBV7-7 and TRBJ2-1; D is possibly TRBD2 (6 bases). V lost 5 bases and J 4 bases, leaving 15 bases between the germline ends. Germline CDR1 and CDR2: SSHAT and FNYEAQ (reference sequence). The CDR3 has 15 amino acids. The CDR3 sequence: CASSPQIAEYNEQFF. In nucleotides, the CDR3 is TGTGCCAGCAGCCCCCAGATAGCGGAATACAATGAGCAGTTCTTC.

This chain links TRBV7-2 with TRBJ2-5; the D is unclear. This CDR3 is built from 15 residues. V lost 5 bases, J lost 5 bases, and 18 bases lay in between. Germline CDR1 and CDR2: SGHTA and FQGNSA. CDR3 sequence reads: CASSPRGILVETQYF. In DNA form, the CDR3 reads TGTGCCAGCAGCCCTCGAGGTATTTTGGTGGAGACCCAGTACTTC.

In this sample, this clonotype turned up a few times. The chain uses TRBV4-2 and TRBJ2-3; D gene ambiguous. Germline CDR1 reads LGHNA; CDR2 reads YNFKEQ. The CDR3 is made up of 15 amino acids. Trimming took off 0 bases at V and 3 bases at J, with 10 bases between the two ends. The CDR3 sequence is CASSQERRITDTQYF. The CDR3, as DNA: TGTGCCAGCAGCCAAGAAAGACGAATAACAGATACGCAGTATTTT.

The CDR3 protein is CASSLAGVGSYNEQFF. DNA of the CDR3: TGTGCCAGCAGCTTGGCGGGGGTGGGTTCCTACAATGAGCAGTTCTTC. The chain is built from TRBV11-3 and TRBJ2-1; 7 bases match TRBD2. The V and J ends lost 3 bases and 1 base, in that order; junction bases with no gene match: 6. Germline V CDR1 and CDR2: SGHNT, YENEEA. The CDR3 sequence is 16 residues long.

This clonotype came up a few times. The gene calls are TRBV7-8 and TRBJ1-1, with D uncertain. In germline, CDR1 is SGHVS, CDR2 FQNEAQ. V shed 3 bases and J shed 7 bases, with 9 bases lying between them. This CDR3 is 12 amino acids long. CDR3 sequence reads: CASSLPLGEAFF. In DNA, the CDR3 is TGTGCCAGCAGCTTGCCCCTGGGTGAAGCTTTCTTT.

The chain employs TRBV18 and TRBJ2-1; 12 bases match TRBD1. V dropped 2 bases and J dropped 10; count of bases not matched to a gene: 6. Germline V gene data show CDR1 as KGHSH and CDR2 as LQKENI. This CDR3 comprises 15 residues. DNA for the CDR3: TGTGCCAGCTCACCAGCGGGACAGGGGGCAATCGAGCAGTTCTTC. Encoded protein: CASSPAGQGAIEQFF.

This clonotype was seen a handful of times. This chain links TRBV18 with TRBJ2-7, with D tentatively TRBD1 (5 bases). Germline V gene sequence: CDR1 KGHSH, CDR2 LQKENI. The V and J ends lost 3 bases and 0 bases respectively, with 12 bases between them. The CDR3 extends over 15 amino acids. The CDR3 DNA is TGTGCCAGCTCACCGCCCGGACACAACTCCTACGAGCAGTACTTC. Translated: CASSPPGHNSYEQYF. The full variable domain, with the rest looked up from reference TRBV18 and TRBJ2-7, is NAGVMQNPRHLVRRRGQEARLRCSPMKGHSHVYWYRQLPEEGLKFMVYLQKENIIDESGMPKERFSAEFPKEGPSILRIQQVVRGDSAAYFCASSPPGHNSYEQYFGPGTRLTVT.

This clonotype is labeled as large (0.1 to 1%). CDR3 bases: TGTGCCAGCACCATGACAGGAGGGCATGAGCAGTTCTTC. Translation: CASTMTGGHEQFF. This chain joins TRBV12-3 or TRBV12-4 and TRBJ2-1, with D tentatively TRBD1 or TRBD2 (6 bases each). The CDR3 sequence is 13 residues long. The V end lost 7 bases, the J end lost 8 bases, and 15 bases lay between the germline ends.

This chain connects TRBV6-2 or TRBV6-3 to TRBJ1-5; maybe TRBD1 (6 bases). The CDR3 totals 13 residues. Germline V gene lookup returns CDR1 MNHEY and CDR2 SVGEGT. V was trimmed by 4 bases and J by 5 bases, leaving 9 bases between them. The chain's CDR3 is CASSWTDHQPQHF. CDR3 bases: TGTGCCAGCAGTTGGACAGACCATCAGCCCCAGCATTTT.

This clonotype was seen more than once but under ten times. This chain joins TRBV4-1 and TRBJ1-1, with a weak D call TRBD1 (6 bases). Germline V gene sequence: CDR1 MGHRA, CDR2 YSYEKL. The CDR3 is made up of 14 amino acids. The ends were cut back, 0 bases at V and 11 bases at J, with 16 bases in the middle. CDR3 sequence: CASSQDLRTAKAFF. The CDR3 DNA follows: TGCGCCAGCAGCCAAGATCTTCGGACAGCGAAGGCTTTCTTT.

V and J are TRBV7-2 and TRBJ2-7; tentative D call: TRBD1 (6 bases). This CDR3 contains 15 residues. V dropped 6 bases and J dropped 4 bases, with 19 bases sitting between them. The germline V gene encodes CDR1 SGHTA and CDR2 FQGNSA. CDR3 sequence reads: CASRQTTGQGYEQYF. CDR3 in DNA: TGTGCCAGCAGACAAACCACGGGACAAGGTTACGAGCAGTACTTC.